This T cell receptor beta chain was sequenced in a study of T cell changes during pregnancy in multiple sclerosis. Libraries were prepared by immunoSEQ multiplex PCR; TCRdb keeps only in-frame clonotypes and omits some of them. Here the sample spans around 67,000 clones, about 92% being singletons. This clone was detected once. This CDR3 has 15 amino acids. CDR1 and CDR2 from the germline V gene are SGHTA and FQGNSA. With 2 bases removed from V and 6 bases from J, the gap between germline ends came to 17 bases. The clonotype originates from a female donor with multiple sclerosis, enrolled in a pregnancy study. Source: peripheral blood, taken in the first trimester of pregnancy. The genes are TRBV7-2 and TRBJ2-7; weak D call: TRBD2 (6 bases). The CDR3 loop reads CASSLKGQGGGEQYF. CDR3 coding DNA: TGTGCCAGCAGCTTAAAGGGGCAGGGAGGAGGCGAGCAGTACTTC.